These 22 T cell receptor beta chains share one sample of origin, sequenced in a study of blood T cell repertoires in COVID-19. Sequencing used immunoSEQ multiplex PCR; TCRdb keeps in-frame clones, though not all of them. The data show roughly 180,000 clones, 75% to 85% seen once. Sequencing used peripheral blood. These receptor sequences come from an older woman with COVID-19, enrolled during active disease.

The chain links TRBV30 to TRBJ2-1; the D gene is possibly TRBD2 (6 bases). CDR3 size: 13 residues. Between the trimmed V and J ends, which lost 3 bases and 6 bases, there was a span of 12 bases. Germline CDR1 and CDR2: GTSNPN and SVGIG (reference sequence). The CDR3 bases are TGTGCCTGGAGCGGGGGTCTAGGCAATGAGCAGTTCTTC. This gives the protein CAWSGGLGNEQFF. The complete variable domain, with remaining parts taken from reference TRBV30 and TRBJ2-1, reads SQTIHQWPATLVQPVGSPLSLECTVEGTSNPNLYWYRQAAGRGLQLLFYSVGIGQISSEVPQNLSASRPQDRQFILSSKKLLLSDSGFYLCAWSGGLGNEQFFGPGTRLTVL.

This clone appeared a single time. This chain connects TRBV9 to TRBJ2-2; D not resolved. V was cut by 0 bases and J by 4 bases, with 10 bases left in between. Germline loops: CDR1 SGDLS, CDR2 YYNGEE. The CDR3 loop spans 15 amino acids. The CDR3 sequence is CASSVDVGGTGELFF. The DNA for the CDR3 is TGTGCCAGCAGCGTAGATGTAGGCGGCACCGGGGAGCTGTTTTTT.

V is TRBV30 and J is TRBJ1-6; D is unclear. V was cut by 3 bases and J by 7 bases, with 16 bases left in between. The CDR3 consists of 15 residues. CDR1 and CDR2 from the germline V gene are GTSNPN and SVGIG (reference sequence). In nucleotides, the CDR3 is TGTGCCTGGAGCGTTGTGGACCGGGAGAATTCACCCCTCCACTTT. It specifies CAWSVVDRENSPLHF.

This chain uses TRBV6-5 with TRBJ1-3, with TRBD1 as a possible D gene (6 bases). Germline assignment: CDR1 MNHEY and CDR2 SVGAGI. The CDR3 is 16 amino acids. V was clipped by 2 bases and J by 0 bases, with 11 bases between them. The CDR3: CASSYTNRVSGNTIYF. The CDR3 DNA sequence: TGTGCCAGCAGTTACACAAACAGGGTCTCTGGAAACACCATATATTTT.

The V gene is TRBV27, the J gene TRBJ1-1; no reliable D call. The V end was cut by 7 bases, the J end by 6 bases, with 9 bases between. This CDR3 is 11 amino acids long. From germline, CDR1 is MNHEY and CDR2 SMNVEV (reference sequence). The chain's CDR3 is CASIFLAEAFF. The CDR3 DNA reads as TGTGCCAGCATCTTTCTTGCTGAAGCTTTCTTT.

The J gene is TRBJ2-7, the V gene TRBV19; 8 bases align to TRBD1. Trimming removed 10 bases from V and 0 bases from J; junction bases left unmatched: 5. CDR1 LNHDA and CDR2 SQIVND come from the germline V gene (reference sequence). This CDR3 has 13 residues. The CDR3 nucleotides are TGTGCCACGACGGACAGGGCCTCCTACGAGCAGTACTTC. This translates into CATTDRASYEQYF. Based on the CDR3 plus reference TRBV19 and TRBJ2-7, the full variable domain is DGGITQSPKYLFRKEGQNVTLSCEQNLNHDAMYWYRQDPGQGLRLIYYSQIVNDFQKGDIAEGYSVSREKKESFPLTVTSAQKNPTAFYLCATTDRASYEQYFGPGTRLTVT.

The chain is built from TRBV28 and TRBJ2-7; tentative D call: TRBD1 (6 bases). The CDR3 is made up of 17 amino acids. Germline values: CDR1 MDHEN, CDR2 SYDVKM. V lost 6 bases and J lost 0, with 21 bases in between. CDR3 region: CASSPRLGTTSSYEQYV. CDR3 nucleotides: TGTGCCAGCAGCCCTCGCTTGGGGACAACTAGCTCCTACGAGCAGTACGTC.

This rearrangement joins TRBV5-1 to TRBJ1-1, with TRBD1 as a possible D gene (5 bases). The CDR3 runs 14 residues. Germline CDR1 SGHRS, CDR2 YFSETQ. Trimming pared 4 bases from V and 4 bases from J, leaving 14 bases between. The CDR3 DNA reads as TGCGCCAGCAGCATTGACAGCCGGGCCACTGAAGCTTTCTTT. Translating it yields CASSIDSRATEAFF.

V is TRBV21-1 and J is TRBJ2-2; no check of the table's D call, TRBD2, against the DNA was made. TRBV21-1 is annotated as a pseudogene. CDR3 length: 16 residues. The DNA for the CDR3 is TGTGCCAGCAGGGTAGCGGGAGAATGGGACACCGGGGAGCTGTTTTTT. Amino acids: CASRVAGEWDTGELFF.

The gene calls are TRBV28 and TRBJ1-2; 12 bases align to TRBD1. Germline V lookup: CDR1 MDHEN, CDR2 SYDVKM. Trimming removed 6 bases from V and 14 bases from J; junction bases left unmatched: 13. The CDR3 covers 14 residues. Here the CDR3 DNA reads TGTGCCAGCAGGCCCGGGACAGGGGGCAACGGATGGACCTTC. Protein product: CASRPGTGGNGWTF.

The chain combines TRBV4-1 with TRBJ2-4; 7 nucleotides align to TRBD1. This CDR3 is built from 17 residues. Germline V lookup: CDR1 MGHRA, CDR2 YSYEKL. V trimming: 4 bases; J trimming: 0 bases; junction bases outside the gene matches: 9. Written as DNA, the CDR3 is TGCGCCAGCAGCCCGCTAGGGACAGCTCTAGCCAAAAACATTCAGTACTTC. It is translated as CASSPLGTALAKNIQYF.

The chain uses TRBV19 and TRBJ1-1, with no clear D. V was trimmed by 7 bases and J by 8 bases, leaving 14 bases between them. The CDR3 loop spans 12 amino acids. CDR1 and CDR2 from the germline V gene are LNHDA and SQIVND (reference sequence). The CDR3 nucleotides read TGTGCCAGTACCCCGCTCCCTCGGGAAGCTTTCTTT. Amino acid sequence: CASTPLPREAFF.

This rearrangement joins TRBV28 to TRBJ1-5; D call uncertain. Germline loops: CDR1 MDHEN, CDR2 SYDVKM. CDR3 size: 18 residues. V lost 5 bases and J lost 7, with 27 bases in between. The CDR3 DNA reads TGTGCCAGCAGTCCTCTCCCGAATATCGACCCCGCGGGGCAGCCCCAGCATTTT. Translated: CASSPLPNIDPAGQPQHF.

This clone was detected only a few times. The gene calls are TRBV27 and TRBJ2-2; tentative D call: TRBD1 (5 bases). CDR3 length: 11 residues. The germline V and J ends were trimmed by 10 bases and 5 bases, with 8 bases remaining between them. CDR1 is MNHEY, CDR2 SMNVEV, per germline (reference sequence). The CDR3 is CAIRGTGELFF. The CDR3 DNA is TGTGCCATAAGGGGAACCGGGGAGCTGTTTTTT.

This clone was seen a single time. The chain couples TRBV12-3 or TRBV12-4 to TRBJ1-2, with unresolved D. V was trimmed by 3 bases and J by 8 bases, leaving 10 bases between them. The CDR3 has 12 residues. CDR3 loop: CASSLPGWGYTF. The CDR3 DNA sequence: TGTGCCAGCAGTTTGCCGGGGTGGGGCTACACCTTC.

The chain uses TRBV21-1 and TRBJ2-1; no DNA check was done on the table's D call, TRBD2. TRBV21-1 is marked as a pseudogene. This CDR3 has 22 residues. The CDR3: CASSKTHSGTGRTSGDYNEQFF. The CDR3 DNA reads TGTGCCAGCAGCAAAACACATTCGGGGACGGGGCGTACTAGCGGGGATTACAATGAGCAGTTCTTC.

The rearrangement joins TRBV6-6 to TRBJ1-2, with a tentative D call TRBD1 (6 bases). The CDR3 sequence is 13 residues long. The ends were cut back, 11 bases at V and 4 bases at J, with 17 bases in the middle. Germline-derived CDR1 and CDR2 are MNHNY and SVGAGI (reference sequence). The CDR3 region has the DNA TGTGCCTCCAGGGCGGGGGCGCCCTATGGCTACACCTTC. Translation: CASRAGAPYGYTF.

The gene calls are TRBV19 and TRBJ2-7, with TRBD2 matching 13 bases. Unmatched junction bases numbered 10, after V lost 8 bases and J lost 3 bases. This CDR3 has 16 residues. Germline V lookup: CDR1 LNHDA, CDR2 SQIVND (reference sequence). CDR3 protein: CASCGTSGIPCYEQYF. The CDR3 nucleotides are TGTGCCAGTTGCGGGACTAGCGGGATCCCATGCTACGAGCAGTACTTC.

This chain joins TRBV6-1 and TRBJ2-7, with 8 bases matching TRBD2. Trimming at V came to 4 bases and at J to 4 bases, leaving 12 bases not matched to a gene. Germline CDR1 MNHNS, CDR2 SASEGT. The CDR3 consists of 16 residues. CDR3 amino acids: CASSALRFAGGYEQYV. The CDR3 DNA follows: TGTGCCAGCAGTGCCCTCCGCTTTGCGGGGGGTTACGAGCAGTACGTC.

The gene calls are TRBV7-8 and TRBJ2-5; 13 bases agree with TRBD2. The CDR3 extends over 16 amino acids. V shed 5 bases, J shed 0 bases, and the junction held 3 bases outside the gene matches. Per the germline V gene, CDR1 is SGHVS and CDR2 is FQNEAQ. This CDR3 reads CASSGGLAGYQETQYF. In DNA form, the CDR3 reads TGTGCCAGCAGCGGGGGACTAGCGGGGTACCAAGAGACCCAGTACTTC.

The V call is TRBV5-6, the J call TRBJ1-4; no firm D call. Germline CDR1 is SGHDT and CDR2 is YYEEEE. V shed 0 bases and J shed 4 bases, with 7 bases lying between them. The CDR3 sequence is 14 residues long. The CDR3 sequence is CASSLGQVNEKLFF. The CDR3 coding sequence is TGTGCCAGCAGCTTGGGGCAGGTTAATGAAAAACTGTTTTTT.

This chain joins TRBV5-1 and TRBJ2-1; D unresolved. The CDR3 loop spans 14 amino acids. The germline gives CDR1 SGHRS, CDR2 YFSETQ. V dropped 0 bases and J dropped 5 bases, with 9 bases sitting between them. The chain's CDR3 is CASSLALVDNEQFF. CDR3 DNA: TGCGCCAGCAGCTTGGCCCTGGTAGACAATGAGCAGTTCTTC.